This T cell receptor (beta chain) came from a study of blood T cell repertoires in COVID-19. Study in general: Sites across the United States, Italy and Spain contributed samples from acute and convalescent COVID-19.

The CDR3 is 15 amino acids. Trimming left V 6 bases short and J 1 base short, with 13 bases between. CDR1 is MNHEY and CDR2 is SVGAGI in the germline V gene. Sequenced by immunoSEQ multiplex PCR; TCRdb stores in-frame clones only, minus some. The sample shows approximately 330,000 clones, 88% of them seen only once. Sequencing was carried out using peripheral blood. The chain is built from TRBV6-5 and TRBJ1-3; D possibly corresponds to TRBD1 (6 bases). This receptor was taken from a woman between 45 and 60 years old with active or convalescent COVID-19. The CDR3 bases are TGTGCCAGCAGCAGCGTACAGGGATCTGGAAACACCATATATTTT. Its translation is CASSSVQGSGNTIYF.